These 22 T cell receptor beta chains were sequenced from one sample in a study of T cells in Graves' hyperthyroidism and ophthalmopathy. The TCR beta CDR3 regions underwent amplification using RNA transcripts as the source. With the HTBI primer set, the TCR CDR3 went through a first round of RT-PCR. TCRdb re-analysed the multiplex PCR reads in MiXCR, keeping a single row per CDR3 protein. There are 250,000 to 300,000 distinct CDR3 sequences in the sample; roughly 15% occur only once, and about an eighth lies in the top ten. Sequencing was carried out using blood. These TCRs come from a woman aged 40-49 years with Graves' hyperthyroidism that later progressed to Graves' ophthalmopathy.

This clonotype has ten or more counts. The V gene is TRBV18, the J gene TRBJ2-5; D possibly corresponds to TRBD1 (5 bases). V lost 3 bases to trimming and J lost 2 bases, with 10 bases between them. CDR1 and CDR2 (germline): KGHSH, LQKENI. CDR3 length: 14 residues. CDR3 sequence (DNA): TGTGCCAGCTCACCGCTCACAGGACAAGAGACCCAGTACTTC. Protein sequence: CASSPLTGQETQYF.

The chain couples TRBV6-1 to TRBJ2-7; D may be TRBD2 (5 bases). The length of the CDR3 is 16 residues. Trimming removed 6 bases from V and 2 bases from J, with 20 bases in between. Germline CDR1 reads MNHNS; CDR2 reads SASEGT. CDR3 nucleotide sequence: TGTGCCAGCAGCCTCGGTTTTGGGCGGGCCACCTACGAGCAGTACTTC. Its translation is CASSLGFGRATYEQYF.

This clonotype has just a few counts. V usage is TRBV6-1 and J usage is TRBJ2-2, with 10 nucleotides matching TRBD2. The CDR3 extends over 15 amino acids. V trimming: 11 bases; J trimming: 0 bases; junction bases outside the gene matches: 6. Germline CDR1 reads MNHNS; CDR2 reads SASEGT. The CDR3 DNA follows: TGTGCCGCGCGAGGACTAGCGGCGAACACCGGGGAGCTGTTTTTT. It is translated as CAARGLAANTGELFF.

The CDR3: CASSSGASSYNEQFF. CDR3 DNA: TGTGCCAGCAGCTCCGGAGCGAGCTCCTACAATGAGCAGTTCTTC. The chain joins TRBV13 to TRBJ2-1; no reliable D call. Germline CDR1 is PRHDT and CDR2 is FYEKMQ (reference sequence). This CDR3 spans 15 amino acids. Trimming took off 4 bases at V and 0 bases at J, with 10 bases between the two ends.

This clonotype was seen repeatedly, ten times or more. The genes are TRBV28 and TRBJ2-7; 8 nucleotides agree with TRBD2. CDR1 and CDR2 from the germline V gene are MDHEN and SYDVKM. V gave up 4 bases and J gave up 2 bases; unmatched junction bases: 10. The CDR3 spans 16 residues. The CDR3 protein is CASSSKRERGPYEQYF. The CDR3 DNA reads TGTGCCAGCAGTTCGAAGCGGGAGAGGGGCCCCTACGAGCAGTACTTC.

This clonotype has a count of ten or more. The chain recombines TRBV15 with TRBJ2-1; D is unclear. Trimming left V 0 bases short and J 6 bases short, with 9 bases between. The CDR3 covers 14 residues. The V gene's germline CDR1 is LNHNV and CDR2 YYDKDF (reference sequence). CDR3 sequence: CATSRDIKVNEQFF. In nucleotides, the CDR3 is TGTGCCACCAGCAGAGATATAAAGGTCAATGAGCAGTTCTTC.

This clonotype came up many times. Here the CDR3 DNA reads TGTGCCAGCAGCCCTCTCGCGGGAGCCCCAGAGACCCAGTACTTC. Its translation: CASSPLAGAPETQYF. The gene calls are TRBV5-4 and TRBJ2-5, with TRBD2 matching over 7 bases. With V trimmed by 4 bases and J by 4 bases, 10 bases remained unmatched. The CDR3 length is 15 residues. Germline values: CDR1 SGHNT, CDR2 YYREEE (reference sequence).

The V gene is TRBV12-5, the J gene TRBJ2-1, with 9 bases matching TRBD2. This CDR3 is built from 14 residues. The V gene end was trimmed by 1 base and the J gene end by 6 bases; junction bases not matched to a gene: 1. Per the germline V gene, CDR1 is LGHNT and CDR2 is FRNRAP. The CDR3 here is CASGLGLAANEQFF. The CDR3, as DNA: TGTGCTAGTGGTTTGGGACTAGCGGCCAATGAGCAGTTCTTC.

This clonotype was seen ten or more times. The chain combines TRBV5-1 with TRBJ2-7; TRBD2 matches at 8 bases. CDR3 length: 14 amino acids. Germline CDR1 SGHRS, CDR2 YFSETQ. J gave up 6 bases and V 4 bases, and 9 bases lay outside the gene matches. The chain's CDR3 is CASSQLAEQTEQYF. The CDR3 region has the DNA TGCGCCAGCAGCCAACTAGCGGAACAAACCGAGCAGTACTTC.

The genes are TRBV6-2 or TRBV6-3 and TRBJ2-1; 7 nucleotides line up with TRBD2. This CDR3 is built from 16 residues. J gave up 1 base and V 5 bases, and 8 bases lay outside the gene matches. Germline V gene data show CDR1 as MNHEY and CDR2 as SVGEGT. This chain's CDR3 is CASSIPGLSSYNEQFF. The CDR3 nucleotides read TGTGCCAGCAGTATCCCGGGACTAAGTTCCTACAATGAGCAGTTCTTC.

This clonotype was observed a handful of times. The chain links TRBV28 to TRBJ2-1; TRBD2 aligns across 9 bases. J gave up 4 bases and V 6 bases, and 10 bases lay outside the gene matches. Looked up from germline, CDR1 is MDHEN and CDR2 is SYDVKM. The CDR3 consists of 16 residues. The CDR3 DNA follows: TGTGCCAGCAGCTATTACGCGGGAGGGCCGTACAATGAGCAGTTCTTC. Amino acid sequence: CASSYYAGGPYNEQFF.

The chain combines TRBV7-2 with TRBJ1-1; D call uncertain. Germline V gene sequence: CDR1 SGHTA, CDR2 FQGNSA. With 5 bases removed from V and 3 bases from J, the gap between germline ends came to 16 bases. The CDR3 length is 15 residues. Written as DNA, the CDR3 is TGTGCCAGCAGCCAGAGGGCCGGATGGGACACTGAAGCTTTCTTT. Translating gives CASSQRAGWDTEAFF. The full variable domain, in which reference TRBV7-2 and TRBJ1-1 provide the parts outside the CDR3, is GAGVSQSPSNKVTEKGKDVELRCDPISGHTALYWYRQSLGQGLEFLIYFQGNSAPDKSGLPSDRFSAERTGGSVSTLTIQRTQQEDSAVYLCASSQRAGWDTEAFFGQGTRLTVV.

A word on this clonotype: Sequence at one end of the junction differs from germline and may be a read error. This chain connects TRBV2 to TRBJ2-2; tentatively, D is TRBD2 (5 bases). The CDR3 totals 12 residues. Looked up from germline, CDR1 is SNHLY and CDR2 is FYNNEI. The CDR3 nucleotides read TGTGCCAGCAGTTCTGACACCGGGGAGCTGCTTTTT. This sequence encodes CASSSDTGELLF.

This clonotype was seen at least ten times. This chain uses TRBV7-9 with TRBJ2-7, with D unresolved. The germline V gene has CDR1 SEHNR and CDR2 FQNEAQ (reference sequence). V lost 4 bases, J lost 2 bases, and 9 bases lay in between. This CDR3 has 13 residues. The CDR3 region has the DNA TGTGCCAGCAGCTCCTGGGTGGCCTACGAGCAGTACTTC. This encodes CASSSWVAYEQYF.

This clonotype has ten or more counts. The V and J genes are TRBV7-9 and TRBJ2-1; D not resolved. The CDR3 has 15 residues. The germline V gene encodes CDR1 SEHNR and CDR2 FQNEAQ (reference sequence). The V end was cut by 2 bases, the J end by 0 bases, with 8 bases between. The CDR3 DNA sequence: TGTGCCAGCAGCTTATCGCCGTCCTCCTACAATGAGCAGTTCTTC. It is translated as CASSLSPSSYNEQFF.

The chain employs TRBV5-1 and TRBJ1-6; possible D gene TRBD1, 6 bases. This CDR3 region has 14 residues. CDR1 and CDR2 from the germline V gene are SGHRS and YFSETQ. The ends were cut back, 0 bases at V and 10 bases at J, with 11 bases in the middle. The chain's CDR3 is CASSLEGGSSPLHF. The CDR3, as DNA: TGCGCCAGCAGCTTGGAAGGGGGTAGCTCACCCCTCCACTTT.

This chain uses TRBV28 with TRBJ2-1; 9 bases are a match to TRBD2. J gave up 6 bases and V 2 bases, and 2 bases lay outside the gene matches. This CDR3 is built from 14 residues. Germline CDR1 and CDR2: MDHEN and SYDVKM. The CDR3 spells CASSLIAGVNEQFF. CDR3 nucleotides: TGTGCCAGCAGTTTAATAGCGGGAGTCAATGAGCAGTTCTTC.

This clonotype was counted at least ten times. The DNA for the CDR3 is TGTGCCACCAGACAGGGGGAGCTTGGTGAGCAGTTCTTC. Translation gives CATRQGELGEQFF. The chain links TRBV24-1 to TRBJ2-1; 8 bases map to TRBD1. Germline V gene lookup returns CDR1 KGHDR and CDR2 SFDVKD. V trimming: 7 bases; J trimming: 9 bases; junction bases outside the gene matches: 7. There are 13 residues in the CDR3.

This clonotype was detected ten times or more. This sequence joins TRBV28 and TRBJ2-6; no reliable D call. V lost 3 bases and J lost 0, with 12 bases in between. CDR3 size: 17 residues. The germline gives CDR1 MDHEN, CDR2 SYDVKM. CDR3 in DNA: TGTGCCAGCAGTTTTTCCGGGCCAAGCTCTGGGGCCAACGTCCTGACTTTC. It codes for CASSFSGPSSGANVLTF.

This clonotype was seen ten or more times. The rearrangement uses TRBV30 and TRBJ2-1; D unresolved. CDR1 is GTSNPN, CDR2 SVGIG, per germline (reference sequence). CDR3 length: 14 amino acids. V lost 1 base and J 3 bases, leaving 10 bases between the germline ends. The DNA of the CDR3 is TGTGCCTGGAGTGGGAGCACCTACTACAATGAGCAGTTCTTC. Protein product: CAWSGSTYYNEQFF.

DNA of the CDR3: TGCGCCAGCAGCTTGGCGGGACAGGGTTCAGCTTTCTTT. Amino acids: CASSLAGQGSAFF. V gene TRBV5-1 combines with J gene TRBJ1-1; TRBD1 aligns across 9 bases. V was pared by 0 bases and J by 10 bases, with 4 bases of the junction left unmatched. Looked up from germline, CDR1 is SGHRS and CDR2 is YFSETQ. The CDR3 is 13 residues long.

A remark on this clonotype: A much larger clone lies one base from this, so it may be a read error. V usage is TRBV29-1 and J usage is TRBJ2-7, with 9 bases lining up with TRBD2. Trimming took 6 bases from V and 0 from J; bases not matched to a gene: 12. The CDR3 length is 16 residues. Germline V CDR1 and CDR2: SQVTM, ANQGSEA. CDR3 in amino acids: CSVLASGRSNSYEQYF. The CDR3, as DNA: TGCAGCGTCCTCGCGAGCGGGAGGTCCAACTCCTACGAGCAGTACTTC.